These 22 T cell receptor beta chains came from one sample sequenced in a study of blood T cell repertoires in COVID-19. Profiling relied on immunoSEQ multiplex PCR, and the TCRdb table lists in-frame clones only, not all of them. The sample consists of about 170,000 clones, roughly four fifths of them appearing once. Sequencing input: peripheral blood. Every receptor here comes from a man between 65 and 85 years old with active or convalescent COVID-19.

J is TRBJ1-1 and V is TRBV6-2 or TRBV6-3, with 8 positions matching TRBD1. This CDR3 comprises 16 residues. V gave up 2 bases and J gave up 3 bases; unmatched junction bases: 8. Germline CDR1 MNHEY, CDR2 SVGEGT. The CDR3 region has the DNA TGTGCCAGCAGTTACCCACGACAGGGGTTCGACACTGAAGCTTTCTTT. The encoded protein is CASSYPRQGFDTEAFF.

The chain couples TRBV5-4 to TRBJ2-1; no definite D call. This CDR3 has 16 residues. V was pared by 2 bases and J by 6 bases, with 18 bases between. From germline, CDR1 is SGHNT and CDR2 YYREEE (reference sequence). CDR3 in amino acids: CASSFKKELNFNEQFF. In DNA, the CDR3 is TGTGCCAGCAGCTTTAAGAAGGAGCTGAACTTCAATGAGCAGTTCTTC.

This clone was seen only once. A junction end diverges from the germline sequence, so it may reflect a read error. The V and J genes are TRBV11-2 and TRBJ2-2; D ambiguous. Germline CDR1 reads SGHAT; CDR2 reads FQNNGV. The CDR3 has 16 residues. The CDR3 DNA sequence: TGTGCCAGCAGCCTAGACTCCCAACAGTTTAACCGGGAGCTGTTTTTT. It codes for CASSLDSQQFNRELFF.

CDR3 sequence (DNA): TGTGCCAGCAGCTTCGAACCGAAAGAGGAGACCCAGTACTTC. It is translated as CASSFEPKEETQYF. The chain has TRBV5-6 and TRBJ2-5; D gene ambiguous. The CDR3 is made up of 14 amino acids. V lost 2 bases, J lost 5 bases, and 13 bases lay in between. Germline CDR1 and CDR2: SGHDT and YYEEEE.

The genes are TRBV10-1 and TRBJ2-1; D unresolved. CDR1 WNHNN and CDR2 SYGVQD come from the germline V gene (reference sequence). The CDR3 is made up of 13 amino acids. Between the trimmed V and J ends, which lost 3 bases and 3 bases, there was a span of 6 bases. The CDR3 protein is CASSETVYNEQFF. DNA for the CDR3: TGCGCCAGCAGTGAAACGGTCTACAATGAGCAGTTCTTC.

This chain links TRBV5-1 with TRBJ1-4; D unclear. Trimming cost V 4 bases and J 8 bases, with 15 bases left between them. Germline assignment: CDR1 SGHRS and CDR2 YFSETQ. The CDR3 has 14 residues. The CDR3: CASSRTDGGEKLFF. The CDR3, as DNA: TGCGCCAGCAGCCGTACAGATGGAGGAGAAAAACTGTTTTTT.

This clone was detected only once. CDR3 loop: CATSSPRGGAGELFF. Here the CDR3 DNA reads TGTGCCACCAGCAGTCCCCGGGGGGGGGCCGGGGAGCTGTTTTTT. The chain couples TRBV15 to TRBJ2-2; 8 nucleotides align to TRBD2. The CDR3 has 15 amino acids. Germline V gene sequence: CDR1 LNHNV, CDR2 YYDKDF (reference sequence). Trimming took 3 bases from V and 6 from J; bases not matched to a gene: 6.

This clone was observed a single time. The rearrangement uses TRBV12-3 or TRBV12-4 and TRBJ2-7; weak D call: TRBD1 (6 bases). The CDR3 is 13 amino acids. V shed 4 bases and J shed 1 base, with 8 bases lying between them. The CDR3 protein is CASSSRGSYEQYF. CDR3 sequence (DNA): TGTGCCAGCAGTTCCAGGGGATCCTACGAGCAGTACTTC.

This clone was detected once. This chain connects TRBV30 to TRBJ1-2; 7 nucleotides agree with TRBD1. The CDR3 loop spans 15 amino acids. With V trimmed by 2 bases and J by 2 bases, 8 bases remained unmatched. Germline loops: CDR1 GTSNPN, CDR2 SVGIG (reference sequence). The CDR3 bases are TGTGCCTGGAGTTTGACCGGGACAGACAACTATGGCTACACCTTC. This gives the protein CAWSLTGTDNYGYTF.

V and J are TRBV9 and TRBJ2-1; 11 bases align to TRBD2. This CDR3 has 14 residues. The junction had 3 bases not matched to a gene; V was cut back by 6 bases and J by 4 bases. CDR1 is SGDLS, CDR2 YYNGEE, per germline. The CDR3 sequence is CASNRLAGYNEQFF. CDR3 DNA: TGTGCCAGCAACAGACTAGCGGGGTACAATGAGCAGTTCTTC.

A single count supports this clone. The chain is built from TRBV14 and TRBJ1-1, with 7 bases that match TRBD1. The CDR3 is 15 residues long. The ends lost 5 bases at V and 1 base at J; junction bases unmatched: 7. Germline V gene sequence: CDR1 SGHDN, CDR2 FVKESK. In DNA, the CDR3 is TGTGCCAGCAGCAAGTTGACAGGGTCGAACACTGAAGCTTTCTTT. It codes for CASSKLTGSNTEAFF.

The chain employs TRBV5-8 and TRBJ2-2; possible D gene TRBD2, 7 bases. Deletions cut 0 bases from V and 3 bases from J, with 12 bases between. The length of the CDR3 is 16 residues. Germline V gene data show CDR1 as SGHTS and CDR2 as YDEGEE. The CDR3 DNA sequence: TGTGCCAGCAGCTTGGTCCGGGGGGCCTACACCGGGGAGCTGTTTTTT. Its translation is CASSLVRGAYTGELFF.

V gene TRBV7-2 combines with J gene TRBJ2-7; 7 bases are shared with TRBD1. Trimming took 4 bases from V and 0 from J; bases not matched to a gene: 3. The CDR3 is 14 residues long. In germline, CDR1 is SGHTA, CDR2 FQGNSA. The CDR3 loop reads CASSSRDSSYEQYF. In DNA, the CDR3 is TGTGCCAGCAGCTCCCGGGACAGCTCCTACGAGCAGTACTTC. The full variable domain, completed using reference TRBV7-2 and TRBJ2-7, is GAGVSQSPSNKVTEKGKDVELRCDPISGHTALYWYRQSLGQGLEFLIYFQGNSAPDKSGLPSDRFSAERTGGSVSTLTIQRTQQEDSAVYLCASSSRDSSYEQYFGPGTRLTVT.

This chain connects TRBV6-5 to TRBJ2-7; TRBD1 aligns across 7 bases. The germline V gene encodes CDR1 MNHEY and CDR2 SVGAGI. The junction had 2 bases not matched to a gene; V was cut back by 0 bases and J by 3 bases. This CDR3 is built from 14 residues. The CDR3 nucleotides are TGTGCCAGCAGTTACTCGGACAGGTACTACGAGCAGTACTTC. Translating gives CASSYSDRYYEQYF.

This chain joins TRBV28 and TRBJ2-7; 7 bases align to TRBD1. Germline V gene data show CDR1 as MDHEN and CDR2 as SYDVKM. The length of the CDR3 is 14 residues. J was trimmed by 1 base and V by 3 bases; bases with no gene match: 3. CDR3 residues: CASSFSGGSYEQYF. CDR3 DNA: TGTGCCAGCAGTTTTTCAGGGGGATCCTACGAGCAGTACTTC.

The chain combines TRBV9 with TRBJ2-1, with no clear D. The V gene lost 0 bases and the J gene lost 0 bases, with 10 bases spanning the gap. CDR3 length: 16 residues. Germline V gene lookup returns CDR1 SGDLS and CDR2 YYNGEE. The CDR3 DNA is TGTGCCAGCAGCGTAGAATCAACACACTCCTACAATGAGCAGTTCTTC. This gives the protein CASSVESTHSYNEQFF. Looking up the rest from reference TRBV9 and TRBJ2-1 gives the full variable domain: DSGVTQTPKHLITATGQRVTLRCSPRSGDLSVYWYQQSLDQGLQFLIQYYNGEERAKGNILERFSAQQFPDLHSELNLSSLELGDSALYFCASSVESTHSYNEQFFGPGTRLTVL.

V is TRBV5-6 and J is TRBJ1-1; no definite D call. The V end lost 0 bases, the J end lost 1 base, and 7 bases lay between the germline ends. The CDR3 runs 14 residues. The germline V gene encodes CDR1 SGHDT and CDR2 YYEEEE. CDR3: CASSLGEANTEAFF. The CDR3 nucleotides are TGTGCCAGCAGCTTGGGTGAAGCGAACACTGAAGCTTTCTTT.

The rearrangement uses TRBV7-2 and TRBJ2-5; D is ambiguous. The CDR3 sequence is 11 residues long. CDR1 and CDR2 from the germline V gene are SGHTA and FQGNSA. The V and J ends lost 3 bases and 4 bases respectively, with 3 bases between them. The CDR3 nucleotides are TGTGCCAGCAGCTTTAGAGAGACCCAGTACTTC. Translated, it gives CASSFRETQYF.

The CDR3 DNA follows: TGTGCCAGCAGCTTAACGGGACAGACCTACAATGAGCAGTTCTTC. This encodes CASSLTGQTYNEQFF. This sequence joins TRBV11-2 and TRBJ2-1; 7 bases are a match to TRBD1. CDR1 is SGHAT and CDR2 is FQNNGV in the germline V gene. The J segment lost 2 bases and the V segment lost 2 bases, leaving 3 bases of the junction unmatched. The CDR3 spans 15 residues.

This clone came up a few times. CDR3 loop: CSAGQGATIGELFF. In DNA, the CDR3 is TGCAGCGCTGGACAGGGGGCGACTATCGGGGAGCTGTTTTTT. This chain joins TRBV29-1 and TRBJ2-2; 11 bases are shared with TRBD1. This CDR3 is built from 14 residues. V shed 7 bases, J shed 7 bases, and the junction held 8 bases outside the gene matches. In germline, CDR1 is SQVTM, CDR2 ANQGSEA.

J is TRBJ1-1 and V is TRBV4-3; D is uncertain. The ends were cut back, 0 bases at V and 1 base at J, with 18 bases in the middle. Per the germline V gene, CDR1 is LGHNA and CDR2 is YSLEER. The CDR3 has 18 amino acids. The CDR3 coding sequence is TGCGCCAGCAGCCAAGAGGGTGGGGTTAGAGGGCGGAACACTGAAGCTTTCTTT. It translates to CASSQEGGVRGRNTEAFF.

In this sample, this clone turned up a few times. This chain uses TRBV19 with TRBJ2-2; D remains ambiguous. The length of the CDR3 is 15 residues. The germline gives CDR1 LNHDA, CDR2 SQIVND (reference sequence). V lost 5 bases and J 4 bases, leaving 14 bases between the germline ends. CDR3: CASSSVSGTTGELFF. CDR3 nucleotides: TGTGCCAGTAGTTCCGTTTCGGGTACCACCGGGGAGCTGTTTTTT.